This T cell receptor (beta chain) was identified during a study of blood T cells in healthy people across ages. A sample-barcoded 5' primer and a J-beta primer mix were used in a second PCR of roughly 7 to 11 cycles. TCRdb used MiXCR to reprocess the 5' RACE reads, holding one entry per CDR3 protein. The data contain 750,000 to 850,000 distinct CDR3 sequences, more than 20% of them singletons. The germline gives CDR1 SNHLY, CDR2 FYNNEI. V shed 6 bases and J 7 bases; nucleotides not matched to a gene: 11. CDR3 length: 14 amino acids. These same records also appear under a second study, on T cells of mothers and their children. From that second work: It was observed that no persistent microchimeric T cell clones could be detected.

The sequence was obtained from a boy younger than 18 in good health. The sample consisted of blood. The chain recombines TRBV2 with TRBJ1-2; 7 bases agree with TRBD1. CDR3 in DNA: TGTGCCAGCAGCATAATACACCGGGACAGTGGCTACACCTTC. It specifies CASSIIHRDSGYTF.